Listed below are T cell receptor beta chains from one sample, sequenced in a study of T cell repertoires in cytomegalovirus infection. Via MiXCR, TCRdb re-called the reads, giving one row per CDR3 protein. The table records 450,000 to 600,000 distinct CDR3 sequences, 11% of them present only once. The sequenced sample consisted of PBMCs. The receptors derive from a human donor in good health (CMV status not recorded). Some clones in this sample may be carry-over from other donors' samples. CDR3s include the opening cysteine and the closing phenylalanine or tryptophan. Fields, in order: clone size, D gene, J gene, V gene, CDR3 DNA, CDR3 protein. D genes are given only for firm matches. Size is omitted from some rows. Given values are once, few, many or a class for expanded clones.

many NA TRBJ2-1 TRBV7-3 TGTGCCAGCAGCCGGGCTGGGGGGGCGGCCTACAATGAGCAGTTCTTC CASSRAGGAAYNEQFF
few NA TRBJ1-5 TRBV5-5 TGTGCCAGCAGCCTCCTACGGGGAAGAAGCAATCAGCCCCAGCATTTT CASSLLRGRSNQPQHF
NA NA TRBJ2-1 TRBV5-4 TGTGCCAGCAGCCGAAACCCTTTGGTCACCAATGAGCAGTTCTTC CASSRNPLVTNEQFF
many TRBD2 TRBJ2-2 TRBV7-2 TGTGCCAGCAGCTTGGCGGGACTATTCGGTGGGGAGCTGTTTTTT CASSLAGLFGGELFF
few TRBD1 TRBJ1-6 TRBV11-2 TGTGCCAGCAGCAGCTCCGGGACAGCGAACTCACCCCTCCACTTT CASSSSGTANSPLHF
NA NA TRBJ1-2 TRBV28 TGTGCCAGCAGTATCTCCAGGGTTTATGGCTACACCTTC CASSISRVYGYTF
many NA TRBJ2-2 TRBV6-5 TGTGCCATAACCCGGGACCCCTCGAACACCGGGGAGCTGTTTTTT CAITRDPSNTGELFF
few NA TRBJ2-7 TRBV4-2 TGTGCCAGCAGCCCCGCGGGACAGCGACTCGACCACGAGCAGTACTTC CASSPAGQRLDHEQYF
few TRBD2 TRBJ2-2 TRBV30 TGTGCCTGGAGTGTTTGGCTAGCGGGCACCGGGGAGCTGTTTTTT CAWSVWLAGTGELFF
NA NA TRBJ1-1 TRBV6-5 TGTGCCAGCACATCCTCGGGGTTGAGAGAAGCTTTCTTT CASTSSGLREAFF
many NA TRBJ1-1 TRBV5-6 TGTGCCAGCAGCTTGGACCCGCGGACTGAAGCTTTCTTT CASSLDPRTEAFF
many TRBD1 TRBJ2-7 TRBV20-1 TGCAGTGCGCTGACAGGGCTTTCCTACGAGCAGTACTTC CSALTGLSYEQYF
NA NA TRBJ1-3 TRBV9 TGTGCCAGCAGCGTAGGACCGGCAGGGGCTGGAAACACCATATATTTT CASSVGPAGAGNTIYF
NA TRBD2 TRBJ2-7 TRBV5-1 TGCGCCAGCACACCGGGGGGGGACTCCTACGAGCAGTACTTC CASTPGGDSYEQYF
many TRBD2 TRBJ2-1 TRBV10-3 TGTGCCATCAGTGGAGGGGCTAGCGGGGGGGCCCCCTACAATGAGCAGTTCTTC CAISGGASGGAPYNEQFF
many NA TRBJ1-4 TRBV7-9 TGTGCCAGCAGCCCCCCATTCAGCGGGACTGCGAAGGAAAAACTGTTTTTT CASSPPFSGTAKEKLFF
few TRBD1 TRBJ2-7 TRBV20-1 TGCAGTGCCCGCTGGCGGACAGGGGGTAACGAGCAGTACTTC CSARWRTGGNEQYF
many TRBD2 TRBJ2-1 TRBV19 TGTGCCAGTAGTACGGGACTAGCGGGGCTAGGTTACAATGAGCAGTTCTTC CASSTGLAGLGYNEQFF
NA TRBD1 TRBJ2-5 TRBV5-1 TGCGCCAGCAGACAGACAGGGGCCGAGACCCAGTACTTC CASRQTGAETQYF
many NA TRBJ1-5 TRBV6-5 TGTGCCAGCAGTCGGGACAATAGCAATCAGCCCCAGCATTTT CASSRDNSNQPQHF
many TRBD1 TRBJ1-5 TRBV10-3 TGTGCCATCAGTGAGTCGATCGGAGGGGGCGCGAATCAGCCCCAGCATTTT CAISESIGGGANQPQHF
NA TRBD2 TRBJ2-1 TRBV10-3 TGTGCCATCAGTGAACCTAGCGGGGTCTACAATGAGCAGTTCTTC CAISEPSGVYNEQFF
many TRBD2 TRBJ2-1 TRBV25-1 TGTGCCAGCAGTGCGGCGGGGGGCAACAATGAGCAGTTCTTC CASSAAGGNNEQFF
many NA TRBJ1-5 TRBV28 TGTGCCAGCAGTCTAGCGAGATACGATAGCAATCAGCCCCAGCATTTT CASSLARYDSNQPQHF
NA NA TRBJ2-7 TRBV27 TGTGCCGGCAGTTTAACAGGCTACGAGCAGTACTTC CAGSLTGYEQYF
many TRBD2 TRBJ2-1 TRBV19 TGTGCCAGTAGTACAAGGGCTAGCGGTCTTTACAATGAGCAGTTCTTC CASSTRASGLYNEQFF
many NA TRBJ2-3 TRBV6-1 TGTGCCAGCAGGTTGACAGCCGGGACAGATACGCAGTATTTT CASRLTAGTDTQYF
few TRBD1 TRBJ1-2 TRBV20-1 TGCAGTGCTATCAAATTAGCTCTCGGGACAGGGGCTGATGGCTACACCTTC CSAIKLALGTGADGYTF
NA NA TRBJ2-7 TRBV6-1 TGTGCCAGCAGTGAATTGAACCTCCCCGTCGAGCAGTACTTC CASSELNLPVEQYF
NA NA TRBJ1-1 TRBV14 TGTGCCAGCAGCCAAGAGGGATTGGGGACTGAAGCTTTCTTT CASSQEGLGTEAFF
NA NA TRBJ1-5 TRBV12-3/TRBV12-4 TGTGCCAGCAGGCTGAGGGGGGGGGATCAGCCCCAGCATTTT CASRLRGGDQPQHF
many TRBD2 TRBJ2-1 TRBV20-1 TGCAGTGCCCCGGCCCTAGCGGGAGGATACAATGAGCAGTTCTTC CSAPALAGGYNEQFF
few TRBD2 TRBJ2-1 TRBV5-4 TGTGCCAGCAGGCCCGGGACTAGCGGGAGCAACCATGAGCAGTTCTTC CASRPGTSGSNHEQFF
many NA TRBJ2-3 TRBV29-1 TGCAGCGTTGAGTGGCAGGCCACAGATACGCAGTATTTT CSVEWQATDTQYF
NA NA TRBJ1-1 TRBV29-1 TGCAGCGCAAGACTGGGGAACACTGAAGCTTTCTTT CSARLGNTEAFF
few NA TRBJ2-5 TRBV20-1 TGCAGTGCTAGAGGTCCGGGGCAAGAGACCCAGTACTTC CSARGPGQETQYF
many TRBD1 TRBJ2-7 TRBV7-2 TGTGCCAGCAGCTTTCGTCAGGGGGCCGGCGAGCAGTACTTC CASSFRQGAGEQYF
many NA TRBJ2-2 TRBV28 TGTGCCACTCGGAGAACCGGGGAGCTGTTTTTT CATRRTGELFF
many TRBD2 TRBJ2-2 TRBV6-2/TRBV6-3 TGTGCCAGCAGAACCGGGACTAGCGGGAGAACCGGGGAGCTGTTTTTT CASRTGTSGRTGELFF
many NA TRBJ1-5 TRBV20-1 TGCAGTGCTGTATTCCTCGACACCTATAGCAATCAGCCCCAGCATTTT CSAVFLDTYSNQPQHF
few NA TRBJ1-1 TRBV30 TGTGCCGCGACCGGGGGGAACACTGAAGCTTTCTTT CAATGGNTEAFF
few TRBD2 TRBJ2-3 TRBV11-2 TGTGCCAGCAGCTTAAACGGCGGGGGGGCGGATACGCAGTATTTT CASSLNGGGADTQYF
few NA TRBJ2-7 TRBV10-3 TGTGCCATCAGTGATCGAGGTGACGAGCAGTACTTC CAISDRGDEQYF
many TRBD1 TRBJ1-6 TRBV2 TGTGCCAGCAGTGTTTCCGTGGGACAGGGTTCACCCCTCCACTTT CASSVSVGQGSPLHF
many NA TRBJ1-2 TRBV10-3 TGTGCCATCAGTGAGTCGAATCAATACCGACCGGGAAGAACCTTC CAISESNQYRPGRTF
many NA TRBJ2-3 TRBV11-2 TGTGCCAGCAGCTTGCGGGACTTTTCTAGCACAGATACGCAGTATTTT CASSLRDFSSTDTQYF
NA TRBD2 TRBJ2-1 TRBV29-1 TGCAGCGCGCTAGCGGGATCCAATGAGCAGTTCTTC CSALAGSNEQFF
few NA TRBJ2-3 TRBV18 TGTGCCAGCTCACCGGGGACGGCCTCTAGCACAGATACGCAGTATTTT CASSPGTASSTDTQYF
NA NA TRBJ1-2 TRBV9 TGTGCCAGCAGCGTAGACGGGCTCCATGGCTACACCTTC CASSVDGLHGYTF
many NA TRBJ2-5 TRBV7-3 TGTGCCAGCAGCTTACGGGGGGCTGGGACCCAGTACTTC CASSLRGAGTQYF
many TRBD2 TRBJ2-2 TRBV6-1 TGTGCCACTAAAGAGGGGGGACCGGGACTAGCGGGCCTGAACACCGGGGAGCTGTTTTTT CATKEGGPGLAGLNTGELFF
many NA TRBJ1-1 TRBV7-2 TGTGCCAGCAGCCCCCGGCAGGTGAACACTGAAGCTTTCTTT CASSPRQVNTEAFF